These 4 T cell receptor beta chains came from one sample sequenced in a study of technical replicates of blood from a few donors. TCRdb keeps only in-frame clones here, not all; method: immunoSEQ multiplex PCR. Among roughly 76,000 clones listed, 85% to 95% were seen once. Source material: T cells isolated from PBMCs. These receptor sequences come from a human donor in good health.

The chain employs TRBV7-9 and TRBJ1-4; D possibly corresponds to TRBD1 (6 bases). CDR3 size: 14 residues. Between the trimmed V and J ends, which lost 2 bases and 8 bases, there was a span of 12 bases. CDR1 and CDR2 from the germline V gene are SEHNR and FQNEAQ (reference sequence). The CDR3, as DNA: TGTGCCAGCAGCTTAATTGGAGACAGGGAAAAACTGTTTTTT. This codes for CASSLIGDREKLFF.

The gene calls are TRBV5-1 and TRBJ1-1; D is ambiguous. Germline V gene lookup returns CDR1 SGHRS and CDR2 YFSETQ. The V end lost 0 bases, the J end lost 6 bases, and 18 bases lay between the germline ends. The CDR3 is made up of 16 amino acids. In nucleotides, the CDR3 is TGCGCCAGCAGCTTGGAACAGATTTCACCCGACGCTGAAGCTTTCTTT. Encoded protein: CASSLEQISPDAEAFF. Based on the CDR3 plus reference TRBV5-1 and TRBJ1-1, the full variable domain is KAGVTQTPRYLIKTRGQQVTLSCSPISGHRSVSWYQQTPGQGLQFLFEYFSETQRNKGNFPGRFSGRQFSNSRSEMNVSTLELGDSALYLCASSLEQISPDAEAFFGQGTRLTVV.

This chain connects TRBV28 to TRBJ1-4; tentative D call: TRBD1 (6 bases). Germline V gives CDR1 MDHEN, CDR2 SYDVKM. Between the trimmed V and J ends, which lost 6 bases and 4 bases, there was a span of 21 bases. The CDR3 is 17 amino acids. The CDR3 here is CASSLLTFTGINEKLFF. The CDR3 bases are TGTGCCAGCAGCCTCTTAACGTTTACAGGGATTAATGAAAAACTGTTTTTT.

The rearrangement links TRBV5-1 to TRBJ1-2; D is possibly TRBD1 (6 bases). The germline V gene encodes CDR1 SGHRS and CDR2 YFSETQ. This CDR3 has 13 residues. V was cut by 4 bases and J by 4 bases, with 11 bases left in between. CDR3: CASSPTTGYGYTF. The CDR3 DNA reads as TGCGCCAGCAGCCCGACGACAGGCTATGGCTACACCTTC. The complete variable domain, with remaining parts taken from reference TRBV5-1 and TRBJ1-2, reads KAGVTQTPRYLIKTRGQQVTLSCSPISGHRSVSWYQQTPGQGLQFLFEYFSETQRNKGNFPGRFSGRQFSNSRSEMNVSTLELGDSALYLCASSPTTGYGYTFGSGTRLTVV.